These T cell receptor beta chains were read from a single sample in a study of shared clonotypes between healthy human individuals. Measured with immunoSEQ multiplex PCR; TCRdb has only the in-frame clones, and not every one. This sample yields over a million clones, of which approximately 80% are seen a single time; more than 0.45% belongs to the top ten. Sequenced material: memory CD4+ T cells from PBMCs. The source of these receptors is a man aged 18 to 30 in good health. Some clones in this sample may be carry-over from other donors' samples. Both conserved end residues are part of each CDR3. Fields, in order: J gene, D gene, clone size, V gene, CDR3 protein, CDR3 DNA. A D gene is named only where the DNA matches it firmly. Rows give clone size only sometimes, using once, few, many, or a class for an expanded clone.

TRBJ2-1 | . | . | TRBV18 | CASSPFFGGESSGEQFF | TGTGCCAGCTCACCCTTCTTTGGGGGAGAGTCGTCCGGTGAGCAGTTCTTC
TRBJ2-7 | . | . | TRBV25-1 | CASSEGGNAYEQYF | TGTGCCAGCAGTGAAGGGGGGAATGCCTACGAGCAGTACTTC
TRBJ2-1 | TRBD2 | few | TRBV5-6 | CASSSYGTSGRGNEQFF | TGTGCCAGCAGCTCCTACGGGACTAGCGGGAGAGGGAATGAGCAGTTCTTC
TRBJ2-7 | . | . | TRBV4-2 | CAGSLRTSYEQYF | TGTGCCGGCAGCCTCCGAACCTCCTACGAGCAGTACTTC
TRBJ2-5 | . | . | TRBV6-4 | CASSANPNGQETQYF | TGTGCCAGCAGTGCCAATCCCAACGGCCAAGAGACCCAGTACTTC
TRBJ2-6 | . | once | TRBV5-1 | CASSLNGLSGANVLTF | TGCGCCAGCAGCTTGAACGGCCTCTCTGGGGCCAACGTCCTGACTTTC
TRBJ2-7 | . | . | TRBV2 | CASSEVAGSPYEQYF | TGTGCCAGCAGTGAAGTGGCGGGGTCTCCCTACGAGCAGTACTTC
TRBJ1-2 | . | . | TRBV7-2 | CASSFRGSDGSGYTF | TGTGCCAGCAGCTTCAGGGGATCTGACGGAAGTGGCTACACCTTC
TRBJ1-1 | . | few | TRBV2 | CASSEETGSNTEAFF | TGTGCCAGCAGTGAAGAGACGGGATCTAACACTGAAGCTTTCTTT
TRBJ2-1 | TRBD1 | . | TRBV29-1 | CSVSRAQGDSEQFF | TGCAGCGTTAGCCGGGCCCAGGGGGACAGTGAGCAGTTCTTC
TRBJ2-2 | TRBD2 | . | TRBV18 | CASSLTPLAANTGELFF | TGTGCCAGCTCTCTTACCCCACTAGCGGCGAACACCGGGGAGCTGTTTTTT
TRBJ2-5 | . | . | TRBV5-6 | CASSLAGRETQYF | TGTGCCAGCAGCTTGGCCGGTCGGGAGACCCAGTACTTC
TRBJ2-1 | TRBD1 | . | TRBV5-1 | CASSTGTGVREQFF | TGCGCCAGCAGCACCGGGACAGGGGTTCGTGAGCAGTTCTTC
TRBJ2-2 | . | . | TRBV27 | CASTFRALNTGELFF | TGTGCCAGCACCTTCCGGGCATTGAACACCGGGGAGCTGTTTTTT
TRBJ1-2 | . | . | TRBV4-3 | CASSQDLIGGRNGYTF | TGCGCCAGCAGCCAAGACTTGATCGGGGGGAGGAATGGCTACACCTTC
TRBJ2-3 | . | . | TRBV29-1 | CSVDNSAPGTDTQYF | TGCAGCGTTGATAATTCCGCCCCCGGCACAGATACGCAGTATTTT
TRBJ2-5 | . | . | TRBV10-3 | CAISDGRPKETQYF | TGTGCCATCAGTGACGGCCGCCCTAAAGAGACCCAGTACTTC
TRBJ2-5 | TRBD2 | . | TRBV7-9 | CASSLGASGRRQETQYF | TGTGCCAGCAGCTTAGGGGCTAGCGGGAGGAGGCAAGAGACCCAGTACTTC